This T cell receptor (beta chain) stems from a study of cytomegalovirus exposure and HLA in healthy donors. Overall study context: There were around 390 genotyped donors. Of these, roughly 82% fell in the genetic ancestry cluster associated with self-reported Caucasian donors.

Regarding the study as a whole: Prior analysis indicated that the majority of TCR beta V segments exhibited productivity approximately 90% or approximately 30% of the time. The number of N-insertions in an Asian-associated ancestry cluster was reportedly below the approximately 700-donor mean in a later analysis. Cytomegalovirus association was listed for 164 TCR beta chains.

The germline CDR1 and CDR2 sequences are SGHNT and YYREEE (reference sequence). Trimming took 1 base from V and 11 from J, leaving 10 bases between them. The CDR3 spans 12 residues. To note about this clone: Its specificity is not known.

PCR used 60 Vbeta primers and 13 Jbeta primers. TCRdb's table, derived via immunoSEQ multiplex PCR, lists solely in-frame clones and lacks some. The sample carries some 160,000 clones, approximately 70% recorded once. The chain uses TRBV5-4 and TRBJ1-5; D is uncertain. The sample comprised PBMCs. This TCR was sampled from a young woman in good health and CMV-seropositive. Here the CDR3 DNA reads TGTGCCAGCAGCTTGAACGGGGTGGCCCAGCATTTT. Protein: CASSLNGVAQHF.